This paragraph covers one TCR beta chain sequence. This sample is drawn from a study of technical replicates of blood from a few donors. Some clones are missing from TCRdb's copy, which holds only in-frame ones; the method was immunoSEQ multiplex PCR. The repertoire consists of about 80,000 clones, with 90% to 95% occurring once and the leading ten covering 0.35% to 0.5%. The source of this sequence is a human donor in good health. The sequencing sample was made of T cells isolated from PBMCs.

The CDR3 loop reads CASSLIFSGGYEQYF. The CDR3 DNA reads TGTGCCAGCAGTTTAATTTTTAGCGGGGGGTACGAGCAGTACTTC. The chain recombines TRBV27 with TRBJ2-7; 10 nucleotides agree with TRBD2. Germline trimming cut 2 bases from V and 4 bases from J; bases unmatched to any gene: 5. This CDR3 has 15 amino acids. CDR1 is MNHEY and CDR2 is SMNVEV in the germline V gene (reference sequence).